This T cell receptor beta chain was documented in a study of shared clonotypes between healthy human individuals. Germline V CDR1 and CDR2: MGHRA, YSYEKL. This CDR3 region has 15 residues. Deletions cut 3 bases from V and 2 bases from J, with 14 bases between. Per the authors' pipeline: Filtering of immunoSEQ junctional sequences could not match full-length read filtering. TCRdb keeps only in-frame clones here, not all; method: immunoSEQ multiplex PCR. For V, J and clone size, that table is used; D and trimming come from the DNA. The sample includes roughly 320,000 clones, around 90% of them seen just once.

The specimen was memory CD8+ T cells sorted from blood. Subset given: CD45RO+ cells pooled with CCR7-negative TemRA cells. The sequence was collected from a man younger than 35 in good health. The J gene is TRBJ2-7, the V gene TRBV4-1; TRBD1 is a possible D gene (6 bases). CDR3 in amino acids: CASSQERQETYEQYF. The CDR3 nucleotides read TGCGCCAGCAGCCAGGAGCGACAGGAAACCTACGAGCAGTACTTC.